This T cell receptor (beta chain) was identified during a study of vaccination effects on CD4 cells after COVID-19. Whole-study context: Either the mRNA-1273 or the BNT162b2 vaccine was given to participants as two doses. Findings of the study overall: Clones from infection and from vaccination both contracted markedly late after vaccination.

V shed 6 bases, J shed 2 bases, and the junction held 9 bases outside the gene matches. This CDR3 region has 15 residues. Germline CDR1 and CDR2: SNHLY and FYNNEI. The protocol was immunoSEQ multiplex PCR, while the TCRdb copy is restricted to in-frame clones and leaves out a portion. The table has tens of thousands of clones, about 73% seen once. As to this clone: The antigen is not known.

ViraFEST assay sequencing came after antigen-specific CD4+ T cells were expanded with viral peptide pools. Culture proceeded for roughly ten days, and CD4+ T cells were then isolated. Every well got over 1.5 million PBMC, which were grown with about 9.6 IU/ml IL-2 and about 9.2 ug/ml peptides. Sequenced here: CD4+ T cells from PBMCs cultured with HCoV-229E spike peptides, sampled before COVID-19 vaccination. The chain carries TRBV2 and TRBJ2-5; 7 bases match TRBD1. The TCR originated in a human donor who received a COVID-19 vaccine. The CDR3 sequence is CASSQQGTRQETQYF. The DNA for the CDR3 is TGTGCCAGCAGCCAACAGGGGACCCGACAAGAGACCCAGTACTTC.